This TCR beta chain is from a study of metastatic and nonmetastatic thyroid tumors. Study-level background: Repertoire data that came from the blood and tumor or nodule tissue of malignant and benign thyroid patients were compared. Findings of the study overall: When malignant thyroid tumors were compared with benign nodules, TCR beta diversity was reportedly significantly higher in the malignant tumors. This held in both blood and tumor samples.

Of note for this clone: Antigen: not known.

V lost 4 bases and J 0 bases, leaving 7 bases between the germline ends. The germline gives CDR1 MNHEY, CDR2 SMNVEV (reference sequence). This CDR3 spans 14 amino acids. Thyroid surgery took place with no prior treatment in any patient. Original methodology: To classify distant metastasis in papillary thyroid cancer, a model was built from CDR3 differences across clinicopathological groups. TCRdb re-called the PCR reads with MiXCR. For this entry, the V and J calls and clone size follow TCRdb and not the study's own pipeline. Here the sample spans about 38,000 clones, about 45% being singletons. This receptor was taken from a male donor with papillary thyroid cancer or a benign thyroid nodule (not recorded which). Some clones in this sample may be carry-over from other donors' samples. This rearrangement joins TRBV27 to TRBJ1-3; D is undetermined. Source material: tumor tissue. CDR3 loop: CASSSRPSGNTIYF. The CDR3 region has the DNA TGTGCCAGCAGTTCCCGGCCCTCTGGAAACACCATATATTTT.